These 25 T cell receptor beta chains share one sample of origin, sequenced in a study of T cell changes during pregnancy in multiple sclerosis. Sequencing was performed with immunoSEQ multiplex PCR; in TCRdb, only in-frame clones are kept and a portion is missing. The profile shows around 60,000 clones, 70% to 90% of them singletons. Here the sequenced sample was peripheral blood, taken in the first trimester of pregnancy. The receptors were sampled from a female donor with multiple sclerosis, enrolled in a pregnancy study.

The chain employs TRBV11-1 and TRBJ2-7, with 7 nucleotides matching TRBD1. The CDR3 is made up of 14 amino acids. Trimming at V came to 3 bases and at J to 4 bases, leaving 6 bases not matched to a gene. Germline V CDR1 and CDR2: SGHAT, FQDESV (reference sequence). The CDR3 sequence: CASSFQGVSYEQYF. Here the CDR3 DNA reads TGTGCCAGCAGCTTCCAGGGGGTGTCGTACGAGCAGTACTTC. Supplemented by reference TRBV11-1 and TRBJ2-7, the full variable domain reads EAEVAQSPRYKITEKSQAVAFWCDPISGHATLYWYRQILGQGPELLVQFQDESVVDDSQLPKDRFSAERLKGVDSTLKIQPAELGDSAMYLCASSFQGVSYEQYFGPGTRLTVT.

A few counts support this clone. Here the CDR3 reads CASSFTANTEAFF. DNA of the CDR3: TGTGCCAGCAGCTTCACAGCGAACACTGAAGCTTTCTTT. V gene TRBV7-9 combines with J gene TRBJ1-1; D gene unclear. The germline V and J ends were trimmed by 3 bases and 1 base, with 6 bases remaining between them. The CDR3 spans 13 residues. Germline V lookup: CDR1 SEHNR, CDR2 FQNEAQ (reference sequence).

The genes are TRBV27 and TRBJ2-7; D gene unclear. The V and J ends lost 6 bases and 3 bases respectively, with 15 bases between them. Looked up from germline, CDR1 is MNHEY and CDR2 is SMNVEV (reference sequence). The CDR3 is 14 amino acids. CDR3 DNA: TGTGCCAGCAGCTCAAGAGGTCCCTTCTACGAGCAGTACTTC. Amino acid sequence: CASSSRGPFYEQYF.

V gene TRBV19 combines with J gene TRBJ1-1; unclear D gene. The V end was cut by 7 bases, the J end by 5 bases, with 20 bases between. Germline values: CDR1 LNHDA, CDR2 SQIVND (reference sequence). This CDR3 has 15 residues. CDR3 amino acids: CASKVGGRDGTEAFF. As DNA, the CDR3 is TGTGCCAGTAAAGTTGGCGGCCGAGATGGGACTGAAGCTTTCTTT.

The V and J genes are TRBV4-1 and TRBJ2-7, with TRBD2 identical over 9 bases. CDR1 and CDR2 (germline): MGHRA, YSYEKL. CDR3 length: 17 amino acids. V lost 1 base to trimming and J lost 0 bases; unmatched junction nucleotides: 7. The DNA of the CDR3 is TGCGCCAGCAGCCAAGGAGGAGCGGGGGGAAGCTCCTACGAGCAGTACTTC. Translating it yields CASSQGGAGGSSYEQYF.

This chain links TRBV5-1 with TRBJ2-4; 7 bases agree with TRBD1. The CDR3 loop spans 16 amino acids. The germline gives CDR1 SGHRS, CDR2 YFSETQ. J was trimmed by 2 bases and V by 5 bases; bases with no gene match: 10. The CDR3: CASRGGPPGSKNIQYF. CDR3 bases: TGCGCCAGCAGAGGGGGCCCCCCAGGGTCCAAAAACATTCAGTACTTC.

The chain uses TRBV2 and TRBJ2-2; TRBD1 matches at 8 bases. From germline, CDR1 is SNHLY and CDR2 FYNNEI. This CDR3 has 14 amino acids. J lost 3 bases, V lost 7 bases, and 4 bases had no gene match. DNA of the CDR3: TGTGCCAGCACGGGGACAGGCGACACCGGGGAGCTGTTTTTT. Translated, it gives CASTGTGDTGELFF. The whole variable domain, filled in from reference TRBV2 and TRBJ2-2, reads EPEVTQTPSHQVTQMGQEVILRCVPISNHLYFYWYRQILGQKVEFLVSFYNNEISEKSEIFDDQFSVERPDGSNFTLKIRSTKLEDSAMYFCASTGTGDTGELFFGEGSRLTVL.

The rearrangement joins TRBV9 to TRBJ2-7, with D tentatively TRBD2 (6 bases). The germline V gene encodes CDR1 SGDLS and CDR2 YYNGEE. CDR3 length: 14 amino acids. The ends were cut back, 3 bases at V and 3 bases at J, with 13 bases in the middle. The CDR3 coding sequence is TGTGCCAGCAGCGCCTCGGGACTGTACTACGAGCAGTACTTC. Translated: CASSASGLYYEQYF.

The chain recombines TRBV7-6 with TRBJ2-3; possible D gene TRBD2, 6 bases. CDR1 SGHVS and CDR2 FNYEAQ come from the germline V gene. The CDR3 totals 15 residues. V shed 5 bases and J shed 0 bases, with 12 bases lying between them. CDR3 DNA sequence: TGTGCCAGCAGCCCACCTGGGGGGAGCACAGATACGCAGTATTTT. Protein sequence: CASSPPGGSTDTQYF.

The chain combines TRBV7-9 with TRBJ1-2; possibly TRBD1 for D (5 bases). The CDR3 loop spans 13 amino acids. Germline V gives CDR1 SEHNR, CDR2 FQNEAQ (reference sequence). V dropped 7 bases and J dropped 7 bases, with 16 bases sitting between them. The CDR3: CASITGPVGGYTF. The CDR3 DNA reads TGTGCCAGCATCACAGGTCCGGTTGGTGGCTACACCTTC.

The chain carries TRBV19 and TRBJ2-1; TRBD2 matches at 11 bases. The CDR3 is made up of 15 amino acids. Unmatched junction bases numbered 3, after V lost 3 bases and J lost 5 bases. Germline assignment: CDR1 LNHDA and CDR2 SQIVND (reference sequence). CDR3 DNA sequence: TGTGCCAGTAGTATCCAGACTAGCGGGAACAATGAGCAGTTCTTC. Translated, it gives CASSIQTSGNNEQFF. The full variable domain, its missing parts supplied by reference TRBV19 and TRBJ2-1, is DGGITQSPKYLFRKEGQNVTLSCEQNLNHDAMYWYRQDPGQGLRLIYYSQIVNDFQKGDIAEGYSVSREKKESFPLTVTSAQKNPTAFYLCASSIQTSGNNEQFFGPGTRLTVL.

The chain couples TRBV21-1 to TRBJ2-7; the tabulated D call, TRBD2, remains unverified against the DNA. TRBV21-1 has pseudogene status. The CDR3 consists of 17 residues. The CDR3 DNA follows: TGTGCCAGCAGCAACGGACTAGCGGGAGGTATCCCCTACGAGCAGTACTTC. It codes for CASSNGLAGGIPYEQYF.

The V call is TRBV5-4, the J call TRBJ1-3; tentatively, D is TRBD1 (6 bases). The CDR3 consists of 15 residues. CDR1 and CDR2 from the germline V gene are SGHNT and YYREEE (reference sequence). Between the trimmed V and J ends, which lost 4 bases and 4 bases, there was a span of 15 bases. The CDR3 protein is CASSPGGASGNTIYF. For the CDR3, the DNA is TGTGCCAGCAGCCCGGGGGGCGCGTCCGGAAACACCATATATTTT.

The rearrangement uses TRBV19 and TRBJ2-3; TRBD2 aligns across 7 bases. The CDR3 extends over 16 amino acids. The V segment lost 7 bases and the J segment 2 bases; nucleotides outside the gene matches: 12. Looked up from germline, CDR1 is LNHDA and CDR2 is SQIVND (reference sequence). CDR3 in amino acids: CASNSQAGPSTDTQYF. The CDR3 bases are TGTGCCAGTAATTCTCAAGCGGGACCCTCCACAGATACGCAGTATTTT.

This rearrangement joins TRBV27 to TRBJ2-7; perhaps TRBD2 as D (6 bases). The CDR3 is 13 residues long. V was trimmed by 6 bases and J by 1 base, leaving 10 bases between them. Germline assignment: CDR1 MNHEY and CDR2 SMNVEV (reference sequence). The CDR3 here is CASREGLSYEQYF. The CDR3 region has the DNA TGTGCCAGCAGAGAGGGACTTTCCTACGAGCAGTACTTC.

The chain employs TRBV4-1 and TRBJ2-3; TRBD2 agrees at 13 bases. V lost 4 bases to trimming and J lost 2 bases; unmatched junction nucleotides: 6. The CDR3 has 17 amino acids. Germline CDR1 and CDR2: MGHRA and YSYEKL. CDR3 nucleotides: TGCGCCAGCAGCCGACAGGGACTAGCGGGGAACACAGATACGCAGTATTTT. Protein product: CASSRQGLAGNTDTQYF.

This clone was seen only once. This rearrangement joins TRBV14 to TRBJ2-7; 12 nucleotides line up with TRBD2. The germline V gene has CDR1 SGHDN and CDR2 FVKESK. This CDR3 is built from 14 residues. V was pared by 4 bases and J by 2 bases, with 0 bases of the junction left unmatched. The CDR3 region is CASSRTSGTYEQYF. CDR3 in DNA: TGTGCCAGCAGCCGGACTAGCGGGACCTACGAGCAGTACTTC.

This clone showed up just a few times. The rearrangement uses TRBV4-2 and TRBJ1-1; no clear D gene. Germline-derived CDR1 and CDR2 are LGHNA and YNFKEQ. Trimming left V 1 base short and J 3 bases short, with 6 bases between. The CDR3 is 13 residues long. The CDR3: CASSQASDTEAFF. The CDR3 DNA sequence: TGTGCCAGCAGCCAAGCGTCGGACACTGAAGCTTTCTTT.

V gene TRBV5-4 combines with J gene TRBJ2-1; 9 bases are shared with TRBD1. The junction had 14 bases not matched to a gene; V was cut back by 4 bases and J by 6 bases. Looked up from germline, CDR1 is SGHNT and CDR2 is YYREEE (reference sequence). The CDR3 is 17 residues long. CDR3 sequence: CASSAGPGTGLVNEQFF. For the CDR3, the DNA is TGTGCCAGCAGCGCCGGGCCCGGGACAGGGTTGGTCAATGAGCAGTTCTTC.

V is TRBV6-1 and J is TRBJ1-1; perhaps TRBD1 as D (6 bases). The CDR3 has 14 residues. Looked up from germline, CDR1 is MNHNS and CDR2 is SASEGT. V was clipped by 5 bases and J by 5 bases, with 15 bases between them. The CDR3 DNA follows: TGTGCCAGCAGTAAAACAGGGTTGGGTACTGAAGCTTTCTTT. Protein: CASSKTGLGTEAFF.

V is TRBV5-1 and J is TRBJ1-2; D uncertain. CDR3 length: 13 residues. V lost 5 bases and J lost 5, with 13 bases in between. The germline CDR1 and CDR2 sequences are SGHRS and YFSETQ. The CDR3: CASRPPAGYGYTF. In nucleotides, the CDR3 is TGCGCCAGCAGGCCCCCGGCGGGGTATGGCTACACCTTC.

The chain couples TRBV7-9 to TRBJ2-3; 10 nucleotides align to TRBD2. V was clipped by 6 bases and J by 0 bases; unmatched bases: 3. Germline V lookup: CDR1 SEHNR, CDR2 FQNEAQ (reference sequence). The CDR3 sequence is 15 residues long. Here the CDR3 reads CASSPSGRSTDTQYF. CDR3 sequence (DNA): TGTGCCAGCAGTCCTAGCGGGAGAAGCACAGATACGCAGTATTTT. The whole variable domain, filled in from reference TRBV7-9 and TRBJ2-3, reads DTGVSQNPRHKITKRGQNVTFRCDPISEHNRLYWYRQTLGQGPEFLTYFQNEAQLEKSRLLSDRFSAERPKGSFSTLEIQRTEQGDSAMYLCASSPSGRSTDTQYFGPGTRLTVL.

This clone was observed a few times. CDR3 residues: CASRVSGVSNQPQHF. The CDR3 bases are TGTGCCAGTAGGGTATCAGGGGTCAGCAATCAGCCCCAGCATTTT. V gene TRBV19 combines with J gene TRBJ1-5; the D gene is possibly TRBD1 (6 bases). This CDR3 is built from 15 residues. Germline-derived CDR1 and CDR2 are LNHDA and SQIVND (reference sequence). Trimming shortened V by 6 bases and J by 1 base, and 13 bases separated the two germline ends.

CDR3 DNA sequence: TGTGCCAGCAGCGTGGCTAGCGAGATCTACAATGAGCAGTTCTTC. Translated, it gives CASSVASEIYNEQFF. The rearrangement joins TRBV9 to TRBJ2-1, with a possible D match to TRBD2 (6 bases). The V end was cut by 2 bases, the J end by 3 bases, with 12 bases between. This CDR3 is built from 15 residues. Germline assignment: CDR1 SGDLS and CDR2 YYNGEE.

The CDR3 region is CASSLRGATNEKLFF. CDR3 bases: TGTGCCAGTAGTCTCCGAGGTGCAACTAATGAAAAACTGTTTTTT. V is TRBV19 and J is TRBJ1-4; no definite D call. The CDR3 covers 15 residues. With 5 bases removed from V and 0 bases from J, the gap between germline ends came to 10 bases. Germline assignment: CDR1 LNHDA and CDR2 SQIVND (reference sequence).